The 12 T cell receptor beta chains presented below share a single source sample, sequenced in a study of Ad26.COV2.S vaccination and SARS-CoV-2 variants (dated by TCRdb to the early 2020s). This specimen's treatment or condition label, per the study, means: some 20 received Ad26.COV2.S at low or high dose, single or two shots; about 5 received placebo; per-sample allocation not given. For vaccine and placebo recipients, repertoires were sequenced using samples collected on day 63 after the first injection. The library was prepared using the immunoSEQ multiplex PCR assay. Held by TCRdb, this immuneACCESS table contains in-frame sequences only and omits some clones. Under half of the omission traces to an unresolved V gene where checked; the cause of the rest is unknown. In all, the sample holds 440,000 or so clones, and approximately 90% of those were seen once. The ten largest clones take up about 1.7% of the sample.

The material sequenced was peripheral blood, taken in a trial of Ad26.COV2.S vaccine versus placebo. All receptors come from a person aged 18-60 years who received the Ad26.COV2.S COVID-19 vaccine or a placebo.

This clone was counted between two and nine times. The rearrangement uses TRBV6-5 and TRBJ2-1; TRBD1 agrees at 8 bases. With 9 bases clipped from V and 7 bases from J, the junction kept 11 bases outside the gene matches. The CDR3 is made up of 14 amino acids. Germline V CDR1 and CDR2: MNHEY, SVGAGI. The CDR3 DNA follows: TGTGCCAGGCAGGGGCAGGGGGCGGTAAATGAGCAGTTCTTC. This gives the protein CARQGQGAVNEQFF.

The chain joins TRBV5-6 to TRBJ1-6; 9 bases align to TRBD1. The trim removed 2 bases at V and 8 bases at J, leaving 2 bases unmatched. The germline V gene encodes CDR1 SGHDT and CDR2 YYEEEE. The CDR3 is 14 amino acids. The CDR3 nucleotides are TGTGCCAGCAGCTTATGGGACAGGGATTCACCCCTCCACTTT. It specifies CASSLWDRDSPLHF.

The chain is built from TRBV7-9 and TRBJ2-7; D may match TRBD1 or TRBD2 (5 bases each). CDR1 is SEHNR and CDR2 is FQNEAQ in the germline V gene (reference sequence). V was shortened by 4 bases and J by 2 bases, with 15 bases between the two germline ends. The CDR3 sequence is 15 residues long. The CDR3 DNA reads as TGTGCCAGCAGCTCCAACTATGGGACCCCCTACGAGCAGTACTTC. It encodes CASSSNYGTPYEQYF.

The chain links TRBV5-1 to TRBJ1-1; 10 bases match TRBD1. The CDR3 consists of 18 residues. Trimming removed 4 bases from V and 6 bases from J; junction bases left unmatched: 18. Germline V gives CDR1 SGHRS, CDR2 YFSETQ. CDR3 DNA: TGCGCCAGCAGCAAGACACAGCCGGGACAGGGGCCATTCCCTGAAGCTTTCTTT. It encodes CASSKTQPGQGPFPEAFF.

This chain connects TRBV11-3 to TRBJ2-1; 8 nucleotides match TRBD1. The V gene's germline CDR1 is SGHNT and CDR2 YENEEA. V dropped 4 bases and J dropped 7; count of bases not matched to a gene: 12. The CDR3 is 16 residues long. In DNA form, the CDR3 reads TGTGCCAGCAGCTCCAGGGGGCAGGGGGCACGGAATGAGCAGTTCTTC. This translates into CASSSRGQGARNEQFF. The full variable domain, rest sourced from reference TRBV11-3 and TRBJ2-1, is EAGVVQSPRYKIIEKKQPVAFWCNPISGHNTLYWYLQNLGQGPELLIRYENEEAVDDSQLPKDRFSAERLKGVDSTLKIQPAELGDSAVYLCASSSRGQGARNEQFFGPGTRLTVL.

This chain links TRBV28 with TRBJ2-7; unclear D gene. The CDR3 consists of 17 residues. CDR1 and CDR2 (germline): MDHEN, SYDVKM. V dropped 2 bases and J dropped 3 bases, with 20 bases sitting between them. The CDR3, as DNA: TGTGCCAGCAGTTTAGCAATAGGGTTCTCCCCTAACTACGAGCAGTACTTC. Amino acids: CASSLAIGFSPNYEQYF.

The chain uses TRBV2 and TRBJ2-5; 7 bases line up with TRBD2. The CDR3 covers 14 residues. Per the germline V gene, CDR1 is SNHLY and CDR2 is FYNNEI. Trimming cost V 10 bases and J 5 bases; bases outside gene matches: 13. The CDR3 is CATLAGSGRETQYF. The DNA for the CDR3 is TGTGCCACCCTAGCCGGGTCCGGGAGGGAGACCCAGTACTTC.

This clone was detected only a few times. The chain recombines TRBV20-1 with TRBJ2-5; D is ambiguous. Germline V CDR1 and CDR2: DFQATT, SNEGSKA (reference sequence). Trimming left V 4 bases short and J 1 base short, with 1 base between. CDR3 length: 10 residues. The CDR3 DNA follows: TGCAGTGCTACCCAAGAGACCCAGTACTTC. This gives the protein CSATQETQYF.

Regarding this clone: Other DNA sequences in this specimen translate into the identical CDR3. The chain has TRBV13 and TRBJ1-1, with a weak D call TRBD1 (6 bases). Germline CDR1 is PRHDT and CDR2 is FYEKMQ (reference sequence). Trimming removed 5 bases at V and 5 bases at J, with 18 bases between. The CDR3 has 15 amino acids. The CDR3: CASSPLTGAITEAFF. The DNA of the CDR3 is TGTGCCAGCAGCCCTCTTACGGGGGCTATAACTGAAGCTTTCTTT.

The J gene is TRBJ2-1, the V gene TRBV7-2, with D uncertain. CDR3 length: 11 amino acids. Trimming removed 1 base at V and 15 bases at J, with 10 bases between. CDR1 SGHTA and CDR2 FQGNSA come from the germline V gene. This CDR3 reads CASSLVGNGFF. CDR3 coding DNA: TGTGCCAGCAGCTTAGTCGGAAACGGGTTCTTC.

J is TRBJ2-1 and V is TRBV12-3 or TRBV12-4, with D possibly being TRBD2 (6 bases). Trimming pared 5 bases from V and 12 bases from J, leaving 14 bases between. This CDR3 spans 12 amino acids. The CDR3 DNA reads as TGTGCCAGCAGTCCAGGACTATTTGGGCAGTTCTTC. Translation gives CASSPGLFGQFF.

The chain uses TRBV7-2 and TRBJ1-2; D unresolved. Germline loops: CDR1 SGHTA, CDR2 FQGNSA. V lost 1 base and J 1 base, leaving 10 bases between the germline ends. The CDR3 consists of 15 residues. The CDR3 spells CASSLDRSNNYGYTF. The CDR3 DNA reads TGTGCCAGCAGCTTAGACCGCAGTAATAACTATGGCTACACCTTC.